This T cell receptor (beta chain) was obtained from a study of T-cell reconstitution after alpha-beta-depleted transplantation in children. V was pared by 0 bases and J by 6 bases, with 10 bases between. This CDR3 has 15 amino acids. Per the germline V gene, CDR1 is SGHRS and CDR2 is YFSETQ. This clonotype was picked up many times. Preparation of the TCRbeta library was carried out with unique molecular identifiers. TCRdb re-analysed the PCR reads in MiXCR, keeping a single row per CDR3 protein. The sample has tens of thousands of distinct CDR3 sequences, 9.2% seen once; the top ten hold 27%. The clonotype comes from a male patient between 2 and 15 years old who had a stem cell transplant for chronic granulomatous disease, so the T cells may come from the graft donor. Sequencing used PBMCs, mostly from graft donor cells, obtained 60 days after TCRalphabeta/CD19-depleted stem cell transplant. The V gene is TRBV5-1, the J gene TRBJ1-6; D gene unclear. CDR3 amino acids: CASSLEAASNSPLHF. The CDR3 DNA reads TGCGCCAGCAGCTTGGAGGCCGCTTCTAATTCACCCCTCCACTTT.